The 28 T cell receptor beta chains presented below share a single source sample, sequenced in a study of blood T cell repertoires in COVID-19. The table came from immunoSEQ multiplex PCR; TCRdb's copy has only in-frame clones and leaves some out. The sample shows 300,000 to 350,000 clones, 70% to 90% of them seen only once. Sequencing was done on a sample of PBMCs or T cells enriched from blood (not recorded which). The receptor set was obtained from a man younger than 45 who had recovered from COVID-19.

V and J are TRBV19 and TRBJ1-1; possible D gene TRBD1, 5 bases. Germline V lookup: CDR1 LNHDA, CDR2 SQIVND (reference sequence). V lost 1 base and J 1 base, leaving 10 bases between the germline ends. CDR3 length equals 15 residues. CDR3 amino acids: CASSIGWQGNTEAFF. The CDR3 DNA follows: TGTGCCAGTAGTATAGGCTGGCAGGGGAACACTGAAGCTTTCTTT.

The chain couples TRBV9 to TRBJ2-1; 13 bases agree with TRBD2. Trimming removed 0 bases from V and 8 bases from J; junction bases left unmatched: 8. This CDR3 contains 17 residues. Germline loops: CDR1 SGDLS, CDR2 YYNGEE. The CDR3 DNA is TGTGCCAGCAGCGTAGCTCCTGGGACTAGCGGGAAAGATGAGCAGTTCTTC. Amino acids: CASSVAPGTSGKDEQFF.

The chain combines TRBV19 with TRBJ1-2; 9 bases map to TRBD1. The V and J ends lost 5 bases and 8 bases, in that order; junction bases with no gene match: 15. There are 16 residues in the CDR3. CDR1 and CDR2 from the germline V gene are LNHDA and SQIVND (reference sequence). The CDR3 region has the DNA TGTGCCAGTAGTGTAACCGGGACAGGGTATCTGAAAGGCTACACCTTC. Amino acids: CASSVTGTGYLKGYTF.

There are a few counts of this clone. The CDR3 DNA is TGTGCCAGCAGTTACCAGATCCAGCCCCAGCATTTT. Residues: CASSYQIQPQHF. This chain uses TRBV6-2 or TRBV6-3 with TRBJ1-5; no reliable D call. Between the trimmed V and J ends, which lost 2 bases and 7 bases, there was a span of 6 bases. Germline values: CDR1 MNHEY, CDR2 SVGEGT. The CDR3 is 12 amino acids.

The chain carries TRBV5-1 and TRBJ1-4, with 8 bases matching TRBD1. The CDR3 is 15 amino acids. Germline CDR1 SGHRS, CDR2 YFSETQ. J was trimmed by 3 bases and V by 3 bases; bases with no gene match: 4. The CDR3 DNA reads TGCGCCAGCAGCTCCCAGGGGGCGCCTAATGAAAAACTGTTTTTT. It codes for CASSSQGAPNEKLFF.

The V gene is TRBV7-2, the J gene TRBJ2-7, with a weak D call TRBD1 (5 bases). This CDR3 is 15 amino acids long. V was pared by 1 base and J by 2 bases, with 12 bases between. The germline V gene encodes CDR1 SGHTA and CDR2 FQGNSA. In DNA, the CDR3 is TGTGCCAGCAGCTTAGGCAGGGAATGGACCTACGAGCAGTACTTC. This codes for CASSLGREWTYEQYF.

The chain combines TRBV9 with TRBJ2-3; 13 positions match TRBD2. The junction had 5 bases not matched to a gene; V was cut back by 3 bases and J by 4 bases. This CDR3 has 16 residues. CDR1 and CDR2 (germline): SGDLS, YYNGEE. CDR3 amino acids: CASSARLAGGPDTQYF. The CDR3, as DNA: TGTGCCAGCAGCGCAAGACTAGCGGGGGGACCAGATACGCAGTATTTT. The full variable domain, its missing parts supplied by reference TRBV9 and TRBJ2-3, is DSGVTQTPKHLITATGQRVTLRCSPRSGDLSVYWYQQSLDQGLQFLIQYYNGEERAKGNILERFSAQQFPDLHSELNLSSLELGDSALYFCASSARLAGGPDTQYFGPGTRLTVL.

The V call is TRBV6-4, the J call TRBJ1-4; 7 bases fit TRBD1. Germline CDR1 is MRHNA and CDR2 is SNTAGT. The trim removed 2 bases at V and 5 bases at J, leaving 5 bases unmatched. There are 15 residues in the CDR3. CDR3 DNA sequence: TGTGCCAGCAGTGACCTGACAGGGATGAATGAAAAACTGTTTTTT. Translated: CASSDLTGMNEKLFF.

The chain joins TRBV7-2 to TRBJ1-5; possible D gene TRBD1, 6 bases. Trimming stripped 3 bases from V and 0 bases from J, with 6 bases between. CDR3 length: 14 amino acids. The germline gives CDR1 SGHTA, CDR2 FQGNSA. The CDR3 loop reads CASSLGHSNQPQHF. The CDR3 DNA reads as TGTGCCAGCAGCTTGGGACATAGCAATCAGCCCCAGCATTTT.

This clone was picked up one time. The chain is built from TRBV5-5 and TRBJ2-2; a weak D match, TRBD1 (5 bases). Trimming stripped 1 base from V and 3 bases from J, with 7 bases between. This CDR3 has 14 amino acids. CDR1 is SGHKS and CDR2 is YYEKEE in the germline V gene (reference sequence). CDR3 nucleotide sequence: TGTGCCAGCAGCTTGAGACAGTACACCGGGGAGCTGTTTTTT. Translated, it gives CASSLRQYTGELFF.

This chain connects TRBV7-9 to TRBJ2-1; D not certain. CDR1 and CDR2 (germline): SEHNR, FQNEAQ (reference sequence). CDR3 size: 15 residues. The ends were cut back, 2 bases at V and 2 bases at J, with 10 bases in the middle. As DNA, the CDR3 is TGTGCCAGCAGCTTATTGCCAGGCACCTACAATGAGCAGTTCTTC. It yields the protein CASSLLPGTYNEQFF.

This sequence joins TRBV5-6 and TRBJ2-6; maybe TRBD2 (5 bases). The germline gives CDR1 SGHDT, CDR2 YYEEEE. This CDR3 has 16 residues. The V end lost 0 bases, the J end lost 7 bases, and 14 bases lay between the germline ends. CDR3 loop: CASSLAAGLSANVLTF. CDR3 sequence (DNA): TGTGCCAGCAGCTTGGCCGCGGGTCTAAGTGCCAACGTCCTGACTTTC.

In nucleotides, the CDR3 is TGTGCCAGTAGTAGAGGTAACACTGAAGCTTTCTTT. Translated, it gives CASSRGNTEAFF. The chain employs TRBV19 and TRBJ1-1; no clear D gene. The V and J ends lost 4 bases and 2 bases respectively, with 5 bases between them. Germline assignment: CDR1 LNHDA and CDR2 SQIVND (reference sequence). The length of the CDR3 is 12 residues.

Here the CDR3 DNA reads TGTGCCAGCAGTTCTATCCCGGGACAGCGGACTAACTATGGCTACACCTTC. Protein: CASSSIPGQRTNYGYTF. The chain links TRBV6-2 or TRBV6-3 to TRBJ1-2, with 7 bases fitting TRBD1. V was pared by 4 bases and J by 0 bases, with 11 bases of the junction left unmatched. Germline CDR1 MNHEY, CDR2 SVGEGT. This CDR3 is built from 17 residues.

This chain joins TRBV6-5 and TRBJ1-2; TRBD1 matches 7 bases. This CDR3 has 14 residues. Losses at the gene ends were 3 bases for V and 6 bases for J; bases not matched to a gene: 7. Germline CDR1 reads MNHEY; CDR2 reads SVGAGI. Here the CDR3 DNA reads TGTGCCAGCAGTTATTCCCCCACAGGGGATGGCTACACCTTC. Residues: CASSYSPTGDGYTF.

The chain couples TRBV15 to TRBJ1-1, with unresolved D. The CDR3 totals 16 residues. Germline V gene lookup returns CDR1 LNHNV and CDR2 YYDKDF (reference sequence). The ends were cut back, 0 bases at V and 3 bases at J, with 14 bases in the middle. For the CDR3, the DNA is TGTGCCACCAGCAGAGATCTTCTGAACGGGGACACTGAAGCTTTCTTT. Translated, it gives CATSRDLLNGDTEAFF.

The chain recombines TRBV4-1 with TRBJ1-6; a weak D match, TRBD1 (6 bases). The CDR3 is 16 residues long. V was pared by 4 bases and J by 9 bases, with 19 bases between. Germline-derived CDR1 and CDR2 are MGHRA and YSYEKL. This chain's CDR3 is CASSPPHRVAGSPLHF. The CDR3 DNA follows: TGCGCCAGCAGCCCCCCTCACAGGGTGGCTGGTTCACCCCTCCACTTT.

This sequence joins TRBV6-5 and TRBJ1-3, with 10 bases matching TRBD1. The J segment lost 2 bases and the V segment lost 6 bases, leaving 4 bases of the junction unmatched. The germline CDR1 and CDR2 sequences are MNHEY and SVGAGI. The CDR3 totals 15 residues. The DNA of the CDR3 is TGTGCCAGCAGGACAGGGGGCGACACTGGAAACACCATATATTTT. Amino acids: CASRTGGDTGNTIYF.

The chain recombines TRBV3-1 (or the pseudogene TRBV3-2) with TRBJ2-7; 8 nucleotides match TRBD2. Germline V gene data show CDR1 as LGHDT and CDR2 as YNNKEL (reference sequence). The CDR3 is 14 residues long. With V trimmed by 4 bases and J by 2 bases, 4 bases remained unmatched. CDR3 sequence: CASSPGSGAYEQYF. For the CDR3, the DNA is TGTGCCAGCAGCCCAGGTAGCGGGGCCTACGAGCAGTACTTC.

The chain links TRBV27 to TRBJ2-3, with a tentative D call TRBD1 (6 bases). Germline-derived CDR1 and CDR2 are MNHEY and SMNVEV (reference sequence). Trimming removed 9 bases at V and 1 base at J, with 20 bases between. This CDR3 has 16 amino acids. The CDR3: CASGGTRGGGTDTQYF. CDR3 DNA sequence: TGTGCCAGTGGTGGAACCAGGGGTGGGGGCACAGATACGCAGTATTTT.

V gene TRBV6-5 combines with J gene TRBJ1-2, with D tentatively TRBD1 (6 bases). V dropped 6 bases and J dropped 3 bases, with 11 bases sitting between them. This CDR3 region has 13 residues. Germline assignment: CDR1 MNHEY and CDR2 SVGAGI. The CDR3 reads CASSHGQYYGYTF. The DNA of the CDR3 is TGTGCCAGCAGCCACGGACAGTACTATGGCTACACCTTC.

A few counts support this clone. The chain carries TRBV2 and TRBJ1-5; D is perhaps TRBD1 (6 bases). The CDR3 has 15 amino acids. The ends were cut back, 6 bases at V and 0 bases at J, with 12 bases in the middle. Germline V gene sequence: CDR1 SNHLY, CDR2 FYNNEI. CDR3 bases: TGTGCCAGCAGGGAGACAGGATATAGCAATCAGCCCCAGCATTTT. It translates to CASRETGYSNQPQHF.

The chain combines TRBV11-3 with TRBJ1-4, with 8 positions matching TRBD1. CDR1 and CDR2 from the germline V gene are SGHNT and YENEEA. The ends lost 2 bases at V and 7 bases at J; junction bases unmatched: 9. CDR3 size: 16 residues. CDR3 residues: CASSLLGRQGSEKLFF. CDR3 sequence (DNA): TGTGCCAGCAGCTTATTAGGCCGACAGGGGAGTGAAAAACTGTTTTTT.

This clone was detected once. The chain couples TRBV5-1 to TRBJ2-5; tentatively, D is TRBD1 (5 bases). CDR3 length: 14 residues. Germline loops: CDR1 SGHRS, CDR2 YFSETQ. Trimming removed 1 base at V and 1 base at J, with 8 bases between. CDR3 residues: CASSLQGTQETQYF. CDR3 nucleotides: TGCGCCAGCAGCTTGCAGGGTACCCAAGAGACCCAGTACTTC. The full variable domain, rest sourced from reference TRBV5-1 and TRBJ2-5, is KAGVTQTPRYLIKTRGQQVTLSCSPISGHRSVSWYQQTPGQGLQFLFEYFSETQRNKGNFPGRFSGRQFSNSRSEMNVSTLELGDSALYLCASSLQGTQETQYFGPGTRLLVL.

The chain combines TRBV4-1 with TRBJ2-7; D may be TRBD2 (7 bases). Germline V CDR1 and CDR2: MGHRA, YSYEKL. Trimming left V 4 bases short and J 2 bases short, with 24 bases between. This CDR3 has 18 amino acids. The CDR3 region has the DNA TGCGCCAGCAGCCGAGAACCGGGACATAGAACTAGCGCCTACGAGCAGTACTTC. Its translation is CASSREPGHRTSAYEQYF.

Notes on this clone: The sample holds other DNA sequences that translate to the same CDR3. This chain uses TRBV27 with TRBJ2-7; 8 bases are a match to TRBD2. The V gene's germline CDR1 is MNHEY and CDR2 SMNVEV (reference sequence). The CDR3 sequence is 15 residues long. After removal of 6 bases from V and 0 bases from J, the junction contained 7 bases not matched to a gene. CDR3 DNA: TGTGCCAGCAGGCCGTCGGGGGGGAGCTCCTACGAGCAGTACTTC. Translating gives CASRPSGGSSYEQYF.

This clone was recorded once. The chain combines TRBV18 with TRBJ1-2; D possibly corresponds to TRBD1 (5 bases). The CDR3 totals 15 residues. The germline V gene encodes CDR1 KGHSH and CDR2 LQKENI. The ends were cut back, 3 bases at V and 5 bases at J, with 16 bases in the middle. The CDR3 DNA is TGTGCCAGCTCACCTCGGACGGCCCAGGGATATGGCTACACCTTC. Its protein product is CASSPRTAQGYGYTF.

In its sample, this clone was seen a few times. The chain is built from TRBV4-3 and TRBJ1-6, with D perhaps TRBD1 (6 bases). Germline V gene sequence: CDR1 LGHNA, CDR2 YSLEER. The CDR3 is 13 residues long. Trimming stripped 4 bases from V and 10 bases from J, with 11 bases between. The CDR3 bases are TGCGCCAGCAGCCCAGGGGTGGACTCACCCCTCCACTTT. The encoded protein is CASSPGVDSPLHF.